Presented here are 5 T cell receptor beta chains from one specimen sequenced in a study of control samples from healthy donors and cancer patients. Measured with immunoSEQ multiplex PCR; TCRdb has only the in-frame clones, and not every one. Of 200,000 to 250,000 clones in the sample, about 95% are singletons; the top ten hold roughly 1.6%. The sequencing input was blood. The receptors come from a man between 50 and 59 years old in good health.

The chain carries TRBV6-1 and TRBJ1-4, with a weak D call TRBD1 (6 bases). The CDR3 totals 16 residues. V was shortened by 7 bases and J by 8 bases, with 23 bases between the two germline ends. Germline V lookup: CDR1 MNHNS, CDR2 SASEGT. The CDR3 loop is CASTQAQGIGGEKLFF. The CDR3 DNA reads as TGTGCCAGCACTCAAGCCCAGGGTATAGGGGGAGAAAAACTGTTTTTT.

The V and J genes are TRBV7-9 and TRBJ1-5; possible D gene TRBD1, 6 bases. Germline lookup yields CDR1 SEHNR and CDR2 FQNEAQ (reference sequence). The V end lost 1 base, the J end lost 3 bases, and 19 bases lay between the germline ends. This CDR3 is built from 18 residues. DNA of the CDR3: TGTGCCAGCAGCTTAGGGGCAGGGGCCTCAGGCCACAATCAGCCCCAGCATTTT. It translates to CASSLGAGASGHNQPQHF.

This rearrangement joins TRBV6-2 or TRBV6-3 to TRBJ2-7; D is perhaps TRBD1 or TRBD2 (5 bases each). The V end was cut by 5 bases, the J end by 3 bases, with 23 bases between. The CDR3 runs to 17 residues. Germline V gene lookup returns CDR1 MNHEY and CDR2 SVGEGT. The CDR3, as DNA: TGTGCCAGCAGTGACCAGCAAAGGGACGGATTCTTCTACGAGCAGTACTTC. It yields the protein CASSDQQRDGFFYEQYF.

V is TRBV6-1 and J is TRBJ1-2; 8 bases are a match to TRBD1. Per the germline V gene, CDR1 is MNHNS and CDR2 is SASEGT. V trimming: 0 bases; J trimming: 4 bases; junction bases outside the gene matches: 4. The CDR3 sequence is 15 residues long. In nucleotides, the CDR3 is TGTGCCAGCAGTGAAGCGCCAGGGGGCATCTATGGCTACACCTTC. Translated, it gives CASSEAPGGIYGYTF.

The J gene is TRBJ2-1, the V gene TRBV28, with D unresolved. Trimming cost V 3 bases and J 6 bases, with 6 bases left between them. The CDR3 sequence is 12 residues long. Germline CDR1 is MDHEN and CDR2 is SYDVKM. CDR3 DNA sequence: TGTGCCAGCAGTTTGGTTGGCAATGAGCAGTTCTTC. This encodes CASSLVGNEQFF. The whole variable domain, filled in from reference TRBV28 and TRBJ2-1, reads DVKVTQSSRYLVKRTGEKVFLECVQDMDHENMFWYRQDPGLGLRLIYFSYDVKMKEKGDIPEGYSVSREKKERFSLILESASTNQTSMYLCASSLVGNEQFFGPGTRLTVL.